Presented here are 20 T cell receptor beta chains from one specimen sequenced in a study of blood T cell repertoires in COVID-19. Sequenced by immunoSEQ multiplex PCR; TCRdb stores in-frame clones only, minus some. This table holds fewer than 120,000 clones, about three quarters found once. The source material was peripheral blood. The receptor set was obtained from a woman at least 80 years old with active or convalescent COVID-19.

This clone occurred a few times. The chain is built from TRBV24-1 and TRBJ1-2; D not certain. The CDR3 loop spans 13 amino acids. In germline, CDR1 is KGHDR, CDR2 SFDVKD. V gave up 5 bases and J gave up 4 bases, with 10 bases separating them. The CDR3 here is CATSGSQSYGYTF. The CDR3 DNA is TGTGCCACCAGTGGGTCACAGAGCTATGGCTACACCTTC.

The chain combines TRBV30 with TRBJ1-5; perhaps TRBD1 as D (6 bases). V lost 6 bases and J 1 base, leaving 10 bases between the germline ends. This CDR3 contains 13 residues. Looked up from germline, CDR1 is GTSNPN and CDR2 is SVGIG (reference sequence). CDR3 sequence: CACRQGSNQPQHF. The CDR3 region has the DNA TGTGCCTGCCGGCAGGGGAGCAATCAGCCCCAGCATTTT.

The CDR3 DNA is TGTGCCAGCAGTGAAAACTTATCAGATACGCAGTATTTT. Its translation: CASSENLSDTQYF. The rearrangement uses TRBV2 and TRBJ2-3; D remains ambiguous. Germline V CDR1 and CDR2: SNHLY, FYNNEI. With 2 bases removed from V and 4 bases from J, the gap between germline ends came to 7 bases. CDR3 length: 13 amino acids.

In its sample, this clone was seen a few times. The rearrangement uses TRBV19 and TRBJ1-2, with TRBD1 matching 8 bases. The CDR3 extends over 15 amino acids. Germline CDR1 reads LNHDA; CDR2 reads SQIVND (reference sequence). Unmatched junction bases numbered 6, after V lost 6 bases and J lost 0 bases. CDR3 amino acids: CASSLRTGPNYGYTF. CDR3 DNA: TGTGCCAGTAGCCTTCGGACAGGGCCTAACTATGGCTACACCTTC.

CDR3: CAWSVYFQASDTQYF. The CDR3 nucleotides read TGTGCCTGGAGTGTATACTTCCAGGCCTCAGATACGCAGTATTTT. The V and J genes are TRBV30 and TRBJ2-3; D is undetermined. The CDR3 has 15 amino acids. Germline CDR1 reads GTSNPN; CDR2 reads SVGIG (reference sequence). Trimming stripped 0 bases from V and 4 bases from J, with 14 bases between.

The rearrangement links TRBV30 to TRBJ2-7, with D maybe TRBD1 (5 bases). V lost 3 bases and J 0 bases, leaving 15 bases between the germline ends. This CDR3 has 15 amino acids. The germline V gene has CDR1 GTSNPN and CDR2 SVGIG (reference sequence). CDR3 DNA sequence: TGTGCCTGGAGATATAGGGGCACGAGCTCCTACGAGCAGTACTTC. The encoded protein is CAWRYRGTSSYEQYF. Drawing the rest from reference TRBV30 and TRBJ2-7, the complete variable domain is SQTIHQWPATLVQPVGSPLSLECTVEGTSNPNLYWYRQAAGRGLQLLFYSVGIGQISSEVPQNLSASRPQDRQFILSSKKLLLSDSGFYLCAWRYRGTSSYEQYFGPGTRLTVT.

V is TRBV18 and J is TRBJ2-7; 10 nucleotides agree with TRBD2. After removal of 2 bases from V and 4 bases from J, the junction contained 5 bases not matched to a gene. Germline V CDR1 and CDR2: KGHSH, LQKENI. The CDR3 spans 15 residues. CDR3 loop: CASSPTTSGRYEQYF. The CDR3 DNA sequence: TGTGCCAGCTCACCAACGACTAGCGGGCGGTACGAGCAGTACTTC.

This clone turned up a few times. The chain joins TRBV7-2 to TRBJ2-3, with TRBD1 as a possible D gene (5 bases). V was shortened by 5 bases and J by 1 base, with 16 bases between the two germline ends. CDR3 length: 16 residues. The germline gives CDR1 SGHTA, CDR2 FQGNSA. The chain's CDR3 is CASSPLWQGGTDTQYF. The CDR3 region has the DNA TGTGCCAGCAGCCCGCTTTGGCAGGGCGGCACAGATACGCAGTATTTT.

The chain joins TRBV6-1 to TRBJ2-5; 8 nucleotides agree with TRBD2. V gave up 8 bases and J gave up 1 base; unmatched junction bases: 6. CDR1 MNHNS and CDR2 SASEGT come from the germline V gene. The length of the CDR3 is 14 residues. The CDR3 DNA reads TGTGCCAGCCGTGTAAGCGGGAGCCAAGAGACCCAGTACTTC. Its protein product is CASRVSGSQETQYF.

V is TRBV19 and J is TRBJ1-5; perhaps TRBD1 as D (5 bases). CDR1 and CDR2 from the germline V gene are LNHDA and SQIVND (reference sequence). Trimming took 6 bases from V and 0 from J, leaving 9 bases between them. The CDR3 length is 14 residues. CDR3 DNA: TGTGCCAGTAGGGGGCCTTATAGCAATCAGCCCCAGCATTTT. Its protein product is CASRGPYSNQPQHF.

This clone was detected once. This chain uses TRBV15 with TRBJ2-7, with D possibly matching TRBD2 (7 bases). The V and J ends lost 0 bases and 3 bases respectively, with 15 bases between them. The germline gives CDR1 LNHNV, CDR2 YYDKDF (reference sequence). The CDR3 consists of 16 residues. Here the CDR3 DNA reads TGTGCCACCAGCAGAGATCCGGGGGGAGGGGGCTACGAGCAGTACTTC. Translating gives CATSRDPGGGGYEQYF.

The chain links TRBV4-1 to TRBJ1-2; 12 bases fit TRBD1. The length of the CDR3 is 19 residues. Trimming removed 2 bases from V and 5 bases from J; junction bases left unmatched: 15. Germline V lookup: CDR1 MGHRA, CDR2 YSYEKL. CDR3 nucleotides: TGCGCCAGCAGCCAATTGATCCGGGACAGGGGGCGCTACCCTTATGGCTACACCTTC. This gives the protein CASSQLIRDRGRYPYGYTF.

The CDR3 sequence: CASSFRTATNEKLFF. For the CDR3, the DNA is TGTGCCAGCAGTTTCCGGACTGCAACTAATGAAAAACTGTTTTTT. J is TRBJ1-4 and V is TRBV28; D unresolved. From germline, CDR1 is MDHEN and CDR2 SYDVKM. V lost 3 bases, J lost 0 bases, and 8 bases lay in between. CDR3 length: 15 amino acids.

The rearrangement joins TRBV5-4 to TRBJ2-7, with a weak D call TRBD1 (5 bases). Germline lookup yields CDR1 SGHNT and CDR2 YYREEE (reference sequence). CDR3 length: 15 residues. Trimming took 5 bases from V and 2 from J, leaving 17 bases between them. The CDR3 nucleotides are TGTGCCAGCAGTGCCGGCGTCAGGGCTACCTACGAGCAGTACTTC. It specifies CASSAGVRATYEQYF. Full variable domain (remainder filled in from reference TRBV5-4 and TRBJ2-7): ETGVTQSPTHLIKTRGQQVTLRCSSQSGHNTVSWYQQALGQGPQFIFQYYREEENGRGNFPPRFSGLQFPNYSSELNVNALELDDSALYLCASSAGVRATYEQYFGPGTRLTVT.

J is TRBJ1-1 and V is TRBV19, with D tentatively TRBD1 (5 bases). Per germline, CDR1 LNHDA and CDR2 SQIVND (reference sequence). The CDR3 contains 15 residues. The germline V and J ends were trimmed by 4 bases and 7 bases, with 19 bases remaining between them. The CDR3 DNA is TGTGCCAGTAGTAGGGGAAGGGGCCTGCCTAATGAAGCTTTCTTT. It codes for CASSRGRGLPNEAFF. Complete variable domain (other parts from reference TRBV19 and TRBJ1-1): DGGITQSPKYLFRKEGQNVTLSCEQNLNHDAMYWYRQDPGQGLRLIYYSQIVNDFQKGDIAEGYSVSREKKESFPLTVTSAQKNPTAFYLCASSRGRGLPNEAFFGQGTRLTVV.

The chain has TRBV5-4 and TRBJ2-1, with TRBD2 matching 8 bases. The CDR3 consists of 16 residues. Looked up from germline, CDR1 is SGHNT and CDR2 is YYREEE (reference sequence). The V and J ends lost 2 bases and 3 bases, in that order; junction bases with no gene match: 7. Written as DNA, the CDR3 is TGTGCCAGCAGCTTAGAAGGCGGGAGGTTCTACAATGAGCAGTTCTTC. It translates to CASSLEGGRFYNEQFF.

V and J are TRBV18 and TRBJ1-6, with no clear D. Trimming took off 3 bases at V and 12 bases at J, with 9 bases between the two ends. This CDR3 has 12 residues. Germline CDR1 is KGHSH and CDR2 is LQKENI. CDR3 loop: CASSPDGEPLHF. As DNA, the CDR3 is TGTGCCAGCTCACCGGACGGGGAACCCCTCCACTTT.

CDR3 coding DNA: TGTGCCAGCAGCCAAGATGTCAGGGCGAACACCGGGGAGCTGTTTTTT. It is translated as CASSQDVRANTGELFF. The rearrangement links TRBV3-1 (or the pseudogene TRBV3-2) to TRBJ2-2; perhaps TRBD1 as D (5 bases). The germline gives CDR1 LGHDT, CDR2 YNNKEL (reference sequence). There are 16 residues in the CDR3. Trimming cost V 0 bases and J 0 bases, with 8 bases left between them.

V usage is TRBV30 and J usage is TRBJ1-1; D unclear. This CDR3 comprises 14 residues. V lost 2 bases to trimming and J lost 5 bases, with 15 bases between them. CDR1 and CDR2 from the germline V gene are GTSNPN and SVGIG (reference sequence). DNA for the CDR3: TGTGCCTGGAGTCCTAGGATTGGTGGGACTGAAGCTTTCTTT. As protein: CAWSPRIGGTEAFF.

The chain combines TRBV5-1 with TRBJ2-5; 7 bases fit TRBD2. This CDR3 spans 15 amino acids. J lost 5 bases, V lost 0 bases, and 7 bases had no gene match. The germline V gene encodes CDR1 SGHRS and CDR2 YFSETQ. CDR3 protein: CASSLDAGVSETQYF. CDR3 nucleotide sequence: TGCGCCAGCAGCTTGGATGCGGGAGTTTCGGAGACCCAGTACTTC.